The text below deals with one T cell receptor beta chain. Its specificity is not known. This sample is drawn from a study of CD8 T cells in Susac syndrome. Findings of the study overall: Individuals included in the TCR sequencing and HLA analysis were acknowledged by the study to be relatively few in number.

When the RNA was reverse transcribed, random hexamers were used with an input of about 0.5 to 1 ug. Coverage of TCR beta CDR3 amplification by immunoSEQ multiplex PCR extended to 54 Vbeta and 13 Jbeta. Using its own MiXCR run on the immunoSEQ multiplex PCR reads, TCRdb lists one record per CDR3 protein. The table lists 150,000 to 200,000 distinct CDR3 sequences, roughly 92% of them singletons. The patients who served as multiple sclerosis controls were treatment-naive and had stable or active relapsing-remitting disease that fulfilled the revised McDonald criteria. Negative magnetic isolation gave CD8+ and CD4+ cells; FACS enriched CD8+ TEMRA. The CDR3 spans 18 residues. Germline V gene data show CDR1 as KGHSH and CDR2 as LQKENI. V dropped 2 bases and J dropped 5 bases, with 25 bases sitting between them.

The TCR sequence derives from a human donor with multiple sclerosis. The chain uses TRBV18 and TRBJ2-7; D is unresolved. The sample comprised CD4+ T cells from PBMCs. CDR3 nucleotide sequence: TGTGCCAGCTCACCATTCGCCCTAGAAACACCACCAGCGAACGAGCAGTACTTC. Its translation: CASSPFALETPPANEQYF.